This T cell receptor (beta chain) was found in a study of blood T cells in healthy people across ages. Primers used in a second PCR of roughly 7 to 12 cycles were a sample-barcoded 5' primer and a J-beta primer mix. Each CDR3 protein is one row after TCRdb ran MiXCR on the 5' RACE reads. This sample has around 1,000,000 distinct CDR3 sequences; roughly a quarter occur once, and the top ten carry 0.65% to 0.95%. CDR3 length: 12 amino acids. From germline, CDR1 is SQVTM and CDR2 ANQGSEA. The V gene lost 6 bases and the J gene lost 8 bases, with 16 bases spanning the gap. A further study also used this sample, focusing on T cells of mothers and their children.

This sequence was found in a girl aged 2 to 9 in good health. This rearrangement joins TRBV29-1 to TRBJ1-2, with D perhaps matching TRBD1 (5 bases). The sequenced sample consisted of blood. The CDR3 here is CSVGEGRRGYTF. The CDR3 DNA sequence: TGCAGCGTGGGGGAGGGCAGGAGAGGCTACACCTTC. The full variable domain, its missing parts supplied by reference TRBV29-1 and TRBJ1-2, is SAVISQKPSRDICQRGTSLTIQCQVDSQVTMMFWYRQQPGQSLTLIATANQGSEATYESGFVIDKFPISRPNLTFSTLTVSNMSPEDSSIYLCSVGEGRRGYTFGSGTRLTVV.